This T cell receptor beta chain is drawn from a study of CXCR3-negative and CXCR3-positive naive CD8 T cells (dated by TCRdb to between 2017 and 2020). About the study as a whole: In total, 130 million to 150 million TRB reads were obtained, or roughly 1.5 +/- 0.3 million reads per library. Data from some twelve donors, pooled across two independent experiments, went into the diversity and physicochemical repertoire analyses. Naive subsets from 5 or 6 donors and memory cells from 3 donors were included in the TRBV-TRBJ cluster analysis.

With regard to this clonotype: Its antigen remains undetermined.

The sample was run on a NextSeq 550. The Human TCR Profiling Kit (MiLaboratory) was used to prepare UMI-labeled 5' RACE TRB cDNA libraries. The full amount of extracted RNA was used for cDNA synthesis, and the full amount of resulting cDNA was used for PCR amplification. The libraries were made side by side, with each library going through the same number of PCR cycles. The source study handled its data this way. About 53,000 +/- 10,000 unique UMI-labeled TRB cDNA molecules per library were extracted with MIGEC and MiXCR, with at least two reads per UMI required. Each library averaged 40,000 +/- 10,000 functional in-frame TRB CDR3 nucleotide clonotypes without stop codons. After each sample was downsampled to 5000 UMI-labeled TRB molecules, VDJtools was used to calculate diversity metrics such as normalized Shannon-Wiener and Chao1. VDJtools was used to calculate clonotype-size-weighted physicochemical properties of the central five CDR3 residues, namely interaction energy, strength, volume and Kidera factor 4. The reads went through TCRdb reprocessing, and each CDR3 protein sequence gets one entry with no DNA. Here the V and J calls rest on TCRdb's processing, not on the authors' analysis. The sample table records roughly 5,400 distinct CDR3 sequences. The ten largest account for less than 2% of the sample.

The CDR3 has 15 amino acids, counting the end cysteine and phenylalanine. Only the protein is available. Per the germline V gene, SGHRS is the CDR1 and YFSETQ is the CDR2. Each CD8+ T cell subset was flow-sorted in triplicate, and 300,000 or so cells per subset were placed directly into RLT lysis buffer. To keep memory contaminants out, a stringent definition of naive CD8+ T cells was applied: CD45RO-CCR7+CD27+CD95-. Peripheral blood mononuclear cells were isolated from buffy coats by standard density gradient centrifugation. A FACSAria III was used to flow-sort naive CD8+ T cells into CXCR3-negative and CXCR3-positive populations. Total RNA was extracted from sorted cells using an RNeasy Mini Kit. On the study overall, not on this receptor specifically: TRB CDR3s from CXCR3-positive naive cells showed higher hydrophobicity (lower Kidera factor 4), lower energy, and higher strength and volume indices than CXCR3-negative naive cells. Repertoire diversity was comparably high in both naive subsets but much lower in memory CD8+ T cells. Within the same donor, TRBV-TRBJ usage looked similar between naive CXCR3-negative and CXCR3-positive cells, but memory cells had distinct patterns. CXCR3 expression partially decreased after cryopreservation, so most assays used freshly isolated PBMCs. Because surface CD5, which has been linked to self-reactivity in mice, was comparable between naive subsets, TCR interaction strength was also inferred from TRB CDR3 physicochemical properties.

The chain links TRBV5-1 with TRBJ1-2; TCRdb's D call, TRBD1, is unchecked because there is no DNA. Material: naive CXCR3+ CD8+ T cells from blood. The cell subset or site label on this specimen signifies: CD45RO-CCR7+CD27+CD95- naive CD8+ T cells expressing CXCR3 (TNR3+). This TCR came from a human donor in good health. Some clones in this sample may be carry-over from other donors' samples. This receptor has the CDR3 CASSLAAGAVAGYTF.